The source of this TCR beta chain is a study of T cells in Graves' hyperthyroidism and ophthalmopathy. This clonotype was detected ten times or more. The V end was cut by 4 bases, the J end by 0 bases, with 16 bases between. Per germline, CDR1 SGHRS and CDR2 YFSETQ. The length of the CDR3 is 16 residues. Regions amplified from RNA transcripts were the TCR beta CDR3 regions. HTBI primers were employed in a first-round RT-PCR of the TCR CDR3. TCRdb reprocessed the multiplex PCR reads with MiXCR, giving one entry per CDR3 protein. The sample gives 550,000 to 700,000 distinct CDR3 sequences, over 12% of which show up once; roughly 4.5% is in the top ten. Together with thyroid ultrasound, orbital computed tomography, serum thyroxine and TRAb, clinical symptoms were used for diagnoses.

The sequence was collected from a woman aged 40 to 49 with Graves' ophthalmopathy. This sequence joins TRBV5-1 and TRBJ1-1; a possible D gene is TRBD1 (5 bases). Source material: blood. CDR3 loop: CASSVEARGMNTEAFF. CDR3 in DNA: TGCGCCAGCAGCGTCGAAGCAAGGGGCATGAACACTGAAGCTTTCTTT.